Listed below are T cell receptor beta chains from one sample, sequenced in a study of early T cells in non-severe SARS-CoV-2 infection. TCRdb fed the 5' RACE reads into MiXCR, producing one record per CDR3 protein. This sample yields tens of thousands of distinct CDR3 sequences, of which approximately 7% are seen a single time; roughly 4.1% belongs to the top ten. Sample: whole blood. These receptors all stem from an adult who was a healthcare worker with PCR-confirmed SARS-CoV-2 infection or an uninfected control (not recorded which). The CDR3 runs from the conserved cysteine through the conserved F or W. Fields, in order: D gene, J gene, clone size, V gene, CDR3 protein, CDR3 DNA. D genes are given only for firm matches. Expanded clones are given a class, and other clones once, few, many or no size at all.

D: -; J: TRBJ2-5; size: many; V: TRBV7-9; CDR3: CASSLMAGMGQETQYF; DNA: TGTGCCAGCAGCTTAATGGCAGGGATGGGCCAAGAGACCCAGTACTTC
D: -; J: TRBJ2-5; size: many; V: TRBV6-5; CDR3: CASSQRGGRETQYF; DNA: TGTGCCAGCAGTCAGAGGGGCGGCCGGGAGACCCAGTACTTC
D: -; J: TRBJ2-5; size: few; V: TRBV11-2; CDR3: CASSLGSDQETQYF; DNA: TGTGCCAGCAGCTTAGGTAGCGATCAAGAGACCCAGTACTTC
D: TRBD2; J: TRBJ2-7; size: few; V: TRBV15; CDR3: CATSRDLAGGGYEQYF; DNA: TGTGCCACCAGCAGAGATCTGGCGGGAGGGGGATACGAGCAGTACTTC
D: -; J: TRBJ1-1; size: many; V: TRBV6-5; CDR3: CASSYGPGGWTTEAFF; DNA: TGTGCCAGCAGTTACGGACCGGGCGGTTGGACCACTGAAGCTTTCTTT
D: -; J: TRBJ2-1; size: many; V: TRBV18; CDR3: CASSPIRVRSYNEQFF; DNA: TGTGCCAGCTCACCAATCCGGGTAAGGTCCTACAATGAGCAGTTCTTC
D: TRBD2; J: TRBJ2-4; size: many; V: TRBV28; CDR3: CASSSGSYIQYF; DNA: TGTGCCAGCAGCAGCGGGAGCTACATTCAGTACTTC
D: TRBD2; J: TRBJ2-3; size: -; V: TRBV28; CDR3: CASREGLWADTQYF; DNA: TGTGCCAGCAGGGAGGGACTATGGGCAGATACGCAGTATTTT
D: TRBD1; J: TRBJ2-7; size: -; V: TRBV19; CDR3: CASSLTDRGHEQYF; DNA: TGTGCCAGTAGTCTGACTGACAGGGGCCACGAGCAGTACTTC
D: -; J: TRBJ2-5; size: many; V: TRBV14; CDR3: CASSRTRSGGETQYF; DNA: TGTGCCAGCAGCCGGACGAGGTCGGGCGGAGAGACCCAGTACTTC
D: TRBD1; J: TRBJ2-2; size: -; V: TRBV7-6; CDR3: CASSLPRDREMYTGELFF; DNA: TGTGCCAGCAGCTTACCTAGGGACAGGGAAATGTACACCGGGGAGCTGTTTTTT
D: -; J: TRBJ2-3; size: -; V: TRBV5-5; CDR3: CASSPLTQDMTDTQYF; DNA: TGTGCCAGCAGCCCCCTTACCCAGGACATGACAGATACGCAGTATTTT
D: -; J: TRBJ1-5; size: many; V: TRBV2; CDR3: CASKPDSNQPQHF; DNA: TGTGCCAGCAAACCCGACAGCAATCAGCCCCAGCATTTT
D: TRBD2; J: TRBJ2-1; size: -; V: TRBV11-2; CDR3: CASSPTSLSSYNEQFF; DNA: TGTGCCAGCAGCCCGACTAGCCTTAGCTCCTACAATGAGCAGTTCTTC
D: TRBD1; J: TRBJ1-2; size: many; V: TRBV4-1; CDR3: CASSQDGTGINYGYTF; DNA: TGCGCCAGCAGCCAAGATGGGACAGGGATTAACTATGGCTACACCTTC
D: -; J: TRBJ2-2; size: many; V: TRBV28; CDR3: CASSLLRNTGELFF; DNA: TGTGCCAGCAGTTTACTCCGGAACACCGGGGAGCTGTTTTTT
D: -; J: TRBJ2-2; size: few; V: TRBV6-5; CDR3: CASKPPPDTGELFF; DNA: TGTGCCAGCAAGCCCCCCCCCGACACCGGGGAGCTGTTTTTT
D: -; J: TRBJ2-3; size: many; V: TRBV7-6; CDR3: CASSFKVSGEADTQYF; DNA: TGTGCCAGCAGCTTTAAAGTCTCGGGAGAGGCCGATACGCAGTATTTT